Listed below are T cell receptor beta chains from one sample, sequenced in a study of blood T cells in healthy people across ages. TCRdb processed the 5' RACE reads anew with MiXCR; each CDR3 protein has one entry. This table holds 700,000 to 900,000 distinct CDR3 sequences, approximately 53% found once. Sequencing was carried out using blood. All receptors derive from an elderly man in good health. CDR3s include the opening cysteine and the closing phenylalanine or tryptophan. Each record gives: V gene, CDR3 length, J gene, clone size, CDR3 protein. The size of a clone is reported for some rows only, either as once, few or many, or as a class for expanded clones.

v_call: TRBV2
cdr3_length: 15
j_call: TRBJ1-6
clone_size: -
cdr3_aa: CASVQGSSYNSPLHF

v_call: TRBV20-1
cdr3_length: 15
j_call: TRBJ2-1
clone_size: -
cdr3_aa: CSARDPGPEDNEQFF

v_call: TRBV11-2
cdr3_length: 14
j_call: TRBJ2-1
clone_size: -
cdr3_aa: CASSSPASVTEQFF

v_call: TRBV6-1
cdr3_length: 15
j_call: TRBJ2-6
clone_size: -
cdr3_aa: CASSESQGGANVLTF

v_call: TRBV5-1
cdr3_length: 16
j_call: TRBJ2-1
clone_size: -
cdr3_aa: CASSSQGGGRPGEQFF

v_call: TRBV6-5
cdr3_length: 14
j_call: TRBJ2-7
clone_size: few
cdr3_aa: CASKSGTAIYEQYF

v_call: TRBV6-1
cdr3_length: 13
j_call: TRBJ2-5
clone_size: -
cdr3_aa: CASSVVREETQYF

v_call: TRBV6-5
cdr3_length: 14
j_call: TRBJ2-1
clone_size: -
cdr3_aa: CASSYGRRYNEQFF

v_call: TRBV12-3/TRBV12-4
cdr3_length: 14
j_call: TRBJ1-1
clone_size: -
cdr3_aa: CASSFEGLSTEAFF

v_call: TRBV28
cdr3_length: 15
j_call: -
clone_size: -
cdr3_aa: CASSLSPLLGYEQYF

v_call: TRBV18
cdr3_length: 15
j_call: TRBJ2-7
clone_size: -
cdr3_aa: CASSPGSGGQYEQYF

v_call: TRBV7-2
cdr3_length: 19
j_call: TRBJ2-7
clone_size: once
cdr3_aa: CASSLQGVGFVGRGTEQYF

v_call: TRBV12-3/TRBV12-4
cdr3_length: 14
j_call: TRBJ2-7
clone_size: -
cdr3_aa: CASRPTGYADEQYF

v_call: TRBV6-5
cdr3_length: 13
j_call: TRBJ2-5
clone_size: -
cdr3_aa: CASRNLGGETQYF

v_call: TRBV7-3
cdr3_length: 16
j_call: TRBJ2-3
clone_size: few
cdr3_aa: CASSSLRRTGTDTQYF

v_call: TRBV4-2
cdr3_length: 13
j_call: TRBJ2-3
clone_size: -
cdr3_aa: CASTRVGWRDAYF

v_call: TRBV6-6
cdr3_length: 15
j_call: TRBJ2-3
clone_size: few
cdr3_aa: CASSSHDGGGRYAYF

v_call: TRBV29-1
cdr3_length: 13
j_call: TRBJ2-1
clone_size: -
cdr3_aa: CSGTRDYSNEQFF

v_call: TRBV12-3/TRBV12-4
cdr3_length: 18
j_call: TRBJ2-1
clone_size: -
cdr3_aa: CASSLALGGARPYNEQFF

v_call: TRBV20-1
cdr3_length: 13
j_call: -
clone_size: -
cdr3_aa: CSAYDRFMKTQYF

v_call: TRBV10-3
cdr3_length: 17
j_call: TRBJ2-6
clone_size: -
cdr3_aa: CAIKPGQGKSGANVLTF

v_call: TRBV13
cdr3_length: 14
j_call: TRBJ2-4
clone_size: once
cdr3_aa: CASSLDRNKNIQYF

v_call: TRBV29-1
cdr3_length: 9
j_call: TRBJ1-1
clone_size: -
cdr3_aa: CSVDLGAFF

v_call: TRBV5-1
cdr3_length: 17
j_call: TRBJ2-5
clone_size: few
cdr3_aa: CASSIQGTSGSGETQYF

v_call: TRBV27
cdr3_length: 16
j_call: TRBJ2-6
clone_size: -
cdr3_aa: CASTRTAPSGANVLTF

v_call: TRBV6-5
cdr3_length: 13
j_call: TRBJ1-2
clone_size: -
cdr3_aa: CASSTSFNYGYTF

v_call: TRBV10-1
cdr3_length: 14
j_call: TRBJ2-3
clone_size: -
cdr3_aa: CASSEGTDYRYAYF

v_call: TRBV3-1
cdr3_length: 13
j_call: TRBJ2-5
clone_size: -
cdr3_aa: CATAGQNQETQYF

v_call: TRBV20-1
cdr3_length: 14
j_call: TRBJ2-1
clone_size: -
cdr3_aa: CSARNPRGRNEQFF

v_call: TRBV9
cdr3_length: 15
j_call: TRBJ2-1
clone_size: -
cdr3_aa: CASSAIPTSNNEQFF

v_call: TRBV2
cdr3_length: 13
j_call: TRBJ2-1
clone_size: -
cdr3_aa: CASSVTGYNEQFF

v_call: TRBV12-3/TRBV12-4
cdr3_length: 15
j_call: TRBJ2-5
clone_size: -
cdr3_aa: CASSFYGTDQETQYF

v_call: TRBV6-1
cdr3_length: 18
j_call: TRBJ2-5
clone_size: -
cdr3_aa: CASRATRPTGGRGETQYF

v_call: TRBV29-1
cdr3_length: 13
j_call: TRBJ2-7
clone_size: few
cdr3_aa: CSVRDRKHYEQYF

v_call: TRBV18
cdr3_length: 18
j_call: TRBJ2-3
clone_size: -
cdr3_aa: CASSSLNLRDREHRYAYF

v_call: TRBV5-1
cdr3_length: 18
j_call: TRBJ1-5
clone_size: -
cdr3_aa: CASSLGTNSVGGNQPQHF

v_call: TRBV25-1
cdr3_length: 12
j_call: TRBJ2-1
clone_size: few
cdr3_aa: CASGSAVNEQFF

v_call: TRBV20-1
cdr3_length: 12
j_call: TRBJ2-3
clone_size: few
cdr3_aa: CSAKWITDTQYF

v_call: TRBV27
cdr3_length: 14
j_call: TRBJ2-7
clone_size: -
cdr3_aa: CASRSSGRASEQYF

v_call: TRBV28
cdr3_length: 13
j_call: TRBJ1-5
clone_size: few
cdr3_aa: CASSFSSNQPQHF

v_call: TRBV29-1
cdr3_length: 12
j_call: -
clone_size: -
cdr3_aa: CSVDGGEGTQYF

v_call: TRBV6-1
cdr3_length: 15
j_call: TRBJ2-3
clone_size: -
cdr3_aa: CASRKAGAGTDTQYF

v_call: TRBV10-3
cdr3_length: 13
j_call: TRBJ2-1
clone_size: -
cdr3_aa: CAITNDSYNEQFF

v_call: TRBV18
cdr3_length: 12
j_call: TRBJ2-1
clone_size: -
cdr3_aa: CASSSKGNEQFF

v_call: TRBV7-9
cdr3_length: 13
j_call: TRBJ2-5
clone_size: few
cdr3_aa: CASSLASVDEQYF

v_call: TRBV20-1
cdr3_length: 14
j_call: TRBJ1-5
clone_size: -
cdr3_aa: CSARGRQTNQPQHF

v_call: TRBV6-5
cdr3_length: 14
j_call: -
clone_size: -
cdr3_aa: CASSSTGRAYEQYF

v_call: TRBV7-9
cdr3_length: 19
j_call: TRBJ1-5
clone_size: few
cdr3_aa: CASSLGHLDRVLANQPQHF

v_call: TRBV7-8
cdr3_length: 13
j_call: TRBJ2-1
clone_size: -
cdr3_aa: CASSLAVGTEQFF

v_call: TRBV20-1
cdr3_length: 11
j_call: -
clone_size: once
cdr3_aa: CSARGIETQYF

v_call: TRBV2
cdr3_length: 16
j_call: TRBJ2-4
clone_size: once
cdr3_aa: CASRLQGTLAKNIQYF

v_call: TRBV2
cdr3_length: 13
j_call: TRBJ1-5
clone_size: -
cdr3_aa: CASSRQLNQPQHF

v_call: TRBV24-1
cdr3_length: 15
j_call: TRBJ2-1
clone_size: -
cdr3_aa: CATSRLAGVNNEQFF

v_call: TRBV10-3
cdr3_length: 15
j_call: TRBJ2-7
clone_size: -
cdr3_aa: CTISESVVSPGEQYF

v_call: TRBV12-3/TRBV12-4
cdr3_length: 14
j_call: TRBJ2-1
clone_size: -
cdr3_aa: CASSLQGMYNEQFF

v_call: TRBV20-1
cdr3_length: 17
j_call: TRBJ2-7
clone_size: -
cdr3_aa: CSAREGAFSSGSYEQYF

v_call: TRBV29-1
cdr3_length: 14
j_call: TRBJ1-2
clone_size: -
cdr3_aa: CSVGQGGGNYGYTF